This T cell receptor beta chain is drawn from a study of blood T cell repertoires in COVID-19. At the level of the study: Sites in the United States, Italy and Spain provided acute and convalescent COVID-19 samples. Sample material is recorded as cDNA or gDNA derived from T cells, B-cell-depleted T cells, or PBMCs.

In the original workflow: Using reference gene primer amplification, nucleated cell counts were estimated. Only in-frame clones appear in the TCRdb table, and some are missing; sequencing was by immunoSEQ multiplex PCR. The DNA was the basis for D and trimming; V, J and clone size are from that table. The sample gives roughly 90,000 clones, roughly 87% of which show up once; 5% to 6.5% is in the top ten. The CDR3 is made up of 12 amino acids. CDR1 LNHDA and CDR2 SQIVND come from the germline V gene (reference sequence). V dropped 6 bases and J dropped 10 bases, with 13 bases sitting between them. This rearrangement joins TRBV19 to TRBJ2-1; a possible D gene is TRBD1 (6 bases). This TCR derives from a woman older than 75 with active COVID-19. The sequenced material came from peripheral blood. DNA of the CDR3: TGTGCCAGTAGAAGGGGGTCGTGGGAGCAGTTCTTC. It specifies CASRRGSWEQFF.